This T cell receptor beta chain was observed in a study of regulatory T cells in long-lasting Graves disease. Study-wide points: Those with persistent disease had in common more public clonotypes (about 3,000) than new patients (roughly 1,000). The study found lower TCR diversity in persistent Graves' patients than in newly diagnosed ones.

Through Arm-PCR of CDR3 regions and iRepertoire HTBI primers, TCR beta libraries were built. TCRdb reprocessed the multiplex PCR reads via MiXCR and lists one record per CDR3 protein. The profile shows about 450,000 distinct CDR3 sequences, around 15% of them singletons. Trimming cost V 3 bases and J 5 bases; bases outside gene matches: 10. Germline assignment: CDR1 KGHDR and CDR2 SFDVKD. The CDR3 is 16 residues long. Time point of the sample: newly diagnosed GD, antithyroid drugs for less than 3 months. Following extraction of RNA from PBMCs, that RNA was used to make the TCR library. With EDTA tubes as the receptacles, 7 to 9 milliliters of peripheral blood were drawn. A word on this clonotype: Its specificity is not known.

Another study also made use of these data, one on T cells in Graves' hyperthyroidism and ophthalmopathy. According to that study: First-round RT-PCR targeting the TCR CDR3 was performed with the HTBI primer set.

This sequence was found in a woman younger than 45 with Graves disease. The chain recombines TRBV24-1 with TRBJ2-5, with 8 positions matching TRBD1. This specimen consisted of peripheral blood mononuclear cells (PBMCs), obtained at new diagnosis, from a patient treated with antithyroid drugs. The CDR3 is CATSDPGQGEMETQYF. CDR3 nucleotides: TGTGCCACCAGTGATCCTGGACAGGGAGAAATGGAGACCCAGTACTTC.